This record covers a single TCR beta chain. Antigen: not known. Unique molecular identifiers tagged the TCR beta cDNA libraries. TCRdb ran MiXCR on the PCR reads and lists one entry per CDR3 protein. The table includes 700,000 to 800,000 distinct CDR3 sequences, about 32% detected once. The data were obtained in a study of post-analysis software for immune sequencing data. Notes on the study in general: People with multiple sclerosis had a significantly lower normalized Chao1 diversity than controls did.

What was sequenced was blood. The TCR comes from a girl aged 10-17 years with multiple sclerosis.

The CDR3 protein is CAISDGPGENTEAFF. For the CDR3, the DNA is TGTGCCATCAGTGATGGTCCGGGGGAGAACACTGAAGCTTTCTTT. This sequence joins TRBV10-3 and TRBJ1-1, with a possible D match to TRBD1 (5 bases). Germline values: CDR1 ENHRY, CDR2 SYGVKD. This CDR3 is built from 15 residues. Trimming took 3 bases from V and 1 from J, leaving 12 bases between them.